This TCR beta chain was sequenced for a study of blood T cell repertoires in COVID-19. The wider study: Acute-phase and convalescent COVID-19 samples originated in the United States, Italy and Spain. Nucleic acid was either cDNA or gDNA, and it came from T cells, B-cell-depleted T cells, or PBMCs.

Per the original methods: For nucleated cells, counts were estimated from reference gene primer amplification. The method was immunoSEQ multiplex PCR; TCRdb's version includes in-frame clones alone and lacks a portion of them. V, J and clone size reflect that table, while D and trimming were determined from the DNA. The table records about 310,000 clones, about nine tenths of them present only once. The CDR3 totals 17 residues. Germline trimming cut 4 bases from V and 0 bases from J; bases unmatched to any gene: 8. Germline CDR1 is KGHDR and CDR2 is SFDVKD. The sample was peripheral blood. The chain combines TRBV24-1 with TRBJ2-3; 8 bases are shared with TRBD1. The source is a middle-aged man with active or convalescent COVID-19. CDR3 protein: CATSDDQGASSTDTQYF. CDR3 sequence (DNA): TGTGCCACCAGTGACGATCAGGGGGCATCTAGCACAGATACGCAGTATTTT.